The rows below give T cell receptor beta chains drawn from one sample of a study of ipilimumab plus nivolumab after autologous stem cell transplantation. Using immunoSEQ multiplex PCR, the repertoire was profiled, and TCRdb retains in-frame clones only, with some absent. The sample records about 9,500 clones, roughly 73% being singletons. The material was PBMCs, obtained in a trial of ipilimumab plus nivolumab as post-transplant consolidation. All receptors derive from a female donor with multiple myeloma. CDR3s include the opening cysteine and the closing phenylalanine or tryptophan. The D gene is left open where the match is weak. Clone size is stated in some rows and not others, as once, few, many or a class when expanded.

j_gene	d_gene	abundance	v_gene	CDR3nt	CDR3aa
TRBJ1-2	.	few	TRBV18	TGTGCCAGCTCATCTACAGGTTTAGGAGGCTACACCTTC	CASSSTGLGGYTF
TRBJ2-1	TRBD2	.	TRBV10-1	TGCGCCAGCAGTGATTCGGCGGGAGGGCCGAAGTTCTTC	CASSDSAGGPKFF
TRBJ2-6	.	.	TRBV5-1	TGCGCCAGCAGCTTTGGCTCTGGGGCCAACGTCCTGACTTTC	CASSFGSGANVLTF
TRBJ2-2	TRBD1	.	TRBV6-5	TGTGCCAGCAGCTCACAGACAGGGGCCGGGGAGCTGTTTTTT	CASSSQTGAGELFF
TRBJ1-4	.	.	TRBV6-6	TGTGCCAGCAGTTACGGGAGGGATAATGAAAAACTGTTTTTT	CASSYGRDNEKLFF
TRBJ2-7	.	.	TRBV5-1	TGCGCCAGCAGCTTGGAGGGGATAGGGAACTACGAGCAGTACTTC	CASSLEGIGNYEQYF
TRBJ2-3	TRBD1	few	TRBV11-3	TGTGCCAGCAGCCAACAGGGGATCAGCACAGATACGCAGTATTTT	CASSQQGISTDTQYF
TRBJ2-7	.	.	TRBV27	TGTGCCAGCAGTCTACCGAACTACGAGCAGTACTTC	CASSLPNYEQYF
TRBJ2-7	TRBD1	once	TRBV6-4	TGTGCCAGCAGTTACGCCGGGACAGACTACGAGCAGTACTTC	CASSYAGTDYEQYF
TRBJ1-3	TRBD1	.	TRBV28	TGTGCCAGCAGCCTAAGACAGGGAGTCTCTGGAAACACCATATATTTT	CASSLRQGVSGNTIYF
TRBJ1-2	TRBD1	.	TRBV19	TGTGCCAGTAGTCCAACAGGGGAATCTTATGGCTACACCTTC	CASSPTGESYGYTF
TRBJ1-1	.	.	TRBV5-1	TGCGCCAGCAGCTTCTCTCAGGGGACTGAAGCTTTCTTT	CASSFSQGTEAFF
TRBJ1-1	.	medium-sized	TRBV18	TGTGCCAGCTCACCTAACACCCTAGGACGGGACACTGAAGCTTTCTTT	CASSPNTLGRDTEAFF
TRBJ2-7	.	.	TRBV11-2	TGTGCCAGCAGCTTAGCGGGAGCCTTCTCCTACGAGCAGTACTTC	CASSLAGAFSYEQYF
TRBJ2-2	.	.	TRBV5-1	TGCGCCAGCAGCCGTACTGGAACCCACACCGGGGAGCTGTTTTTT	CASSRTGTHTGELFF
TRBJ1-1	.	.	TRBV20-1	TGCAGTGTGCGATTGAACACTGAAGCTTTCTTT	CSVRLNTEAFF
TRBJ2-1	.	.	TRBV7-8	TGTGCCAGCAGCTTCGGCGGGGACCGACGGTACAATGAGCAGTTCTTC	CASSFGGDRRYNEQFF
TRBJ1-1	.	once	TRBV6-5	TGTGCCAGCTCCCTAAGGGATATGAACACTGAAGCTTTCTTT	CASSLRDMNTEAFF
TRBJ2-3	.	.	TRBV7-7	TGTGCCAGCAGCCGCGACCGGGCAGATACGCAGTATTTT	CASSRDRADTQYF
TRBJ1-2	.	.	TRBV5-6	TGTGCCAGCAGCTTGGAGTACGGTCCTGAGAGCTACACCTTC	CASSLEYGPESYTF